These T cell receptor beta chains were read from a single sample in a study of T cell responses to AZD1222 COVID-19 vaccine. The protocol was immunoSEQ multiplex PCR, while the TCRdb copy is restricted to in-frame clones and leaves out a portion. Found here are roughly 77,000 clones, over 75% of them singletons; the top ten hold about 3.5%. The source was peripheral blood, collected 28 days after the second AZD1222 dose. Receptor source: an adult who received the AZD1222 COVID-19 vaccine. Each CDR3 is given with its conserved first and last residue. D genes are given only for firm matches. Rows may omit the clone size; those that give it use once, few, many or a size class.

clone_size	d_call	v_call	j_call	cdr3_length	cdr3_nt	cdr3_aa
few	.	TRBV9	TRBJ2-2	14	TGTGCCAGCAGCGTAGCTGGTTTGGCCGGGGAGCTGTTTTTT	CASSVAGLAGELFF
.	.	TRBV4-1	TRBJ1-4	12	TGCGCCAGCAGCCAAATTAATGAAAAACTGTTTTTT	CASSQINEKLFF
.	TRBD2	TRBV7-3	TRBJ2-5	15	TGTGCCAGCAGCTTAGCGGGAGGGCCAGGGGAGACCCAGTACTTC	CASSLAGGPGETQYF
.	.	TRBV6-2/TRBV6-3	TRBJ2-7	16	TGTGCCAGCAGTTACTCGTCGGGGGTTCCCTACTACGAGCAGTACTTC	CASSYSSGVPYYEQYF
.	.	TRBV27	TRBJ1-4	15	TGTGCCAGCAGTTTCGTGGCAGCCGCTAATGAAAAACTGTTTTTT	CASSFVAAANEKLFF
once	.	TRBV5-4	TRBJ1-2	14	TGTGCCAGCAGCTTTAAGGACAGACCCTATGGCTACACCTTC	CASSFKDRPYGYTF
.	TRBD1	TRBV4-1	TRBJ1-6	17	TGCGCCAGCAGACACAGGGGGTCTACTCGTGATAATTCACCCCTCCACTTT	CASRHRGSTRDNSPLHF
.	TRBD1	TRBV11-3	TRBJ2-7	15	TGTGCCAGCAGCCCGTTGACAGGGGGAAACTACGAGCAGTACTTC	CASSPLTGGNYEQYF
few	.	TRBV11-3	TRBJ2-7	16	TGTGCCAGCAGCTTAGGGGGGACCTTAAGCTCCTACGAGCAGTACTTC	CASSLGGTLSSYEQYF
.	.	TRBV12-3/TRBV12-4	TRBJ1-5	12	TGTGCCAGCAGTTCGATGAATCAGCCCCAGCATTTT	CASSSMNQPQHF
.	TRBD1	TRBV6-2/TRBV6-3	TRBJ1-1	17	TGTGCCAGCAGTTACTCAAGGCAGGGGGTACCGAACACTGAAGCTTTCTTT	CASSYSRQGVPNTEAFF
.	.	TRBV24-1	TRBJ2-3	13	TGTGCCACCAGTGACATGACAACAGATACGCAGTATTTT	CATSDMTTDTQYF
.	.	TRBV3-1/TRBV3-2	TRBJ2-1	14	TGTGCCAGCAGCCAAGGCACCGGGGGAACTGAGCAGTTCTTC	CASSQGTGGTEQFF
.	.	TRBV10-3	TRBJ2-3	11	TGTGCCAGCGCTAGCACAGATACGCAGTATTTT	CASASTDTQYF
.	TRBD1	TRBV5-8	TRBJ2-3	16	TGTGCCAGCAGGGCACCCCCGGGACAGGATAAAGATACGCAGTATTTT	CASRAPPGQDKDTQYF
.	.	TRBV5-6	TRBJ1-6	15	TGTGCCAGCACTTCTTTAAGCTCCTATAATTCACCCCTCCACTTT	CASTSLSSYNSPLHF
.	.	TRBV5-6	TRBJ2-1	10	TGTGCCAGCGGCCGTGGGGAGCAGTTCTTC	CASGRGEQFF
.	.	TRBV6-1	TRBJ1-1	13	.	CASSEVGQGTSFF
.	TRBD2	TRBV7-2	TRBJ2-4	14	TGTGCCAGCAGCACGGCGGGAGGGCTGAACATTCAGTACTTC	CASSTAGGLNIQYF
.	.	TRBV12-3/TRBV12-4	TRBJ1-2	13	TGTGCCAGCAGTCCCGCCAGGCATTATGGCTACACCTTC	CASSPARHYGYTF
.	TRBD1	TRBV27	TRBJ1-2	14	TGTGCCAGCAGTCCCCGACAGGGTAGCTATGGCTACACCTTC	CASSPRQGSYGYTF
.	TRBD1	TRBV24-1	TRBJ2-1	15	TGTGCCACCAGTGATTCAGCAGGGGGATACAATGAGCAGTTCTTC	CATSDSAGGYNEQFF
.	.	TRBV4-2	TRBJ1-5	13	TGTGCCAGCAGCCAAGATTTGCGCCAGCCCCAGCATTTT	CASSQDLRQPQHF
.	.	TRBV12-3/TRBV12-4	TRBJ1-2	12	TGTGCCAGCAGCGCGGAGGGCTATGGCTACACCTTC	CASSAEGYGYTF
.	.	TRBV2	TRBJ1-6	15	TGTGCCAGCACCCTCATCGGCGGCTATAATTCACCCCTCCACTTT	CASTLIGGYNSPLHF
.	TRBD2	TRBV2	TRBJ2-5	15	TGTGCCAGCAGTGACCCTAGCGGTACACAAGAGACCCAGTACTTC	CASSDPSGTQETQYF
.	TRBD1	TRBV12-5	TRBJ1-5	15	TGTGCTAGTGGTTTGCCCACAGGGGATGATCAGCCCCAGCATTTT	CASGLPTGDDQPQHF
.	.	TRBV30	TRBJ1-4	14	TGTGCCTGGAGTGTACAAAGACAGAGAGAAAAACTGTTTTTT	CAWSVQRQREKLFF
.	.	TRBV19	TRBJ1-1	11	TGTGCCAGTAGTATATACACTGAAGCTTTCTTT	CASSIYTEAFF
.	TRBD1	TRBV2	TRBJ1-6	14	TGTGCCAGCAGCACAGGGGTGGGAGATTCACCCCTCCACTTT	CASSTGVGDSPLHF
.	TRBD2	TRBV7-2	TRBJ2-7	15	TGTGCCAGCAGCTGGGGACTAGCGTCGACCTACGAGCAGTACTTC	CASSWGLASTYEQYF
.	TRBD1	TRBV6-5	TRBJ1-2	13	TGTGCCAGCAGTCGAGGGACAGGGATCGGCTACACCTTC	CASSRGTGIGYTF
.	.	TRBV7-7	TRBJ2-7	15	TGTGCCAGCAGCCCCGGCCTGGAGGACACTTACGAGCAGTACTTC	CASSPGLEDTYEQYF
few	TRBD1	TRBV19	TRBJ2-2	15	TGTGCCACCCTCCCCGGGACAGTGAACACCGGGGAGCTGTTTTTT	CATLPGTVNTGELFF
.	.	TRBV29-1	TRBJ1-1	13	TGCAGCGGCGATCGAAACATGAACACTGAAGCTTTCTTT	CSGDRNMNTEAFF
.	.	TRBV2	TRBJ2-2	15	TGTGCCAGCAGTCGCCCGGGCCCAGGAACCGGGGAGCTGTTTTTT	CASSRPGPGTGELFF
.	.	TRBV12-3/TRBV12-4	TRBJ1-5	13	TGTGCCAGCAGTAAGTCTGCCGACACGCCCCAGCATTTT	CASSKSADTPQHF
.	.	TRBV15	TRBJ1-3	16	TGTGCCACCAGCAGAGATAGACAGGTCTCTGGAAACACCATATATTTT	CATSRDRQVSGNTIYF
.	.	TRBV30	TRBJ1-2	17	TGTGCCTGGACCACTCTCAGGGCCCCGGGACACAGCTATGGCTACACCTTC	CAWTTLRAPGHSYGYTF
.	.	TRBV5-4	TRBJ2-2	15	TGTGCCAGCAGCCCGGATGGAGCGGACACCGGGGAGCTGTTTTTT	CASSPDGADTGELFF
.	.	TRBV7-8	TRBJ2-7	14	TGTGCCAGCAGCTTAGTTCGTTCCTCCCGGGAGCAGTACTTC	CASSLVRSSREQYF